The sequence of this T cell receptor (beta chain) was determined in a study of blood T cell repertoires in COVID-19. The wider study: There were acute and convalescent COVID-19 samples, and they came from the United States, Italy and Spain. The cDNA or gDNA used as material had been derived from T cells, B-cell-depleted T cells, or PBMCs.

CDR1 is MNHNS and CDR2 is SASEGT in the germline V gene. The CDR3 runs 14 residues. V lost 1 base and J lost 7, with 10 bases in between. How the authors handled the data: Reference gene primer amplification in the assay estimated nucleated cell counts. TCRdb's copy holds only in-frame clones and misses some; the assay was immunoSEQ multiplex PCR. V, J and clone size are those of that table, while D and trimming were read from the DNA. The sample carries under 130,000 clones, roughly 87% recorded once. The TCR was taken from a human donor in a cohort sampled during active COVID-19. The chain has TRBV6-1 and TRBJ2-2; the D gene is possibly TRBD1 (6 bases). The sequenced sample consisted of peripheral blood. The CDR3 DNA is TGTGCCAGCAGTGAAGGGGGGCCTGTCGGGGAGCTGTTTTTT. It encodes CASSEGGPVGELFF.